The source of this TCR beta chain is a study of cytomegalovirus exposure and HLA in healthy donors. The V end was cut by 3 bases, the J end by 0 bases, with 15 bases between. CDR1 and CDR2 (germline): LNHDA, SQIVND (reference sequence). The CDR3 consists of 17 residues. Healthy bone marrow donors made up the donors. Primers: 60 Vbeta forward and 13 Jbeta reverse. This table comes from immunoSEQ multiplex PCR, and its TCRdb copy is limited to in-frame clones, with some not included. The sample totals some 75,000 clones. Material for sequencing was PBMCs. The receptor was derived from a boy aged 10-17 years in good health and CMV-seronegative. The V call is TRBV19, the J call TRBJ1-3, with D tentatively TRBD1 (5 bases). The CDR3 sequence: CASSILPRGNSGNTIYF. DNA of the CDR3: TGTGCCAGTAGTATCCTCCCACGGGGGAACTCTGGAAACACCATATATTTT.